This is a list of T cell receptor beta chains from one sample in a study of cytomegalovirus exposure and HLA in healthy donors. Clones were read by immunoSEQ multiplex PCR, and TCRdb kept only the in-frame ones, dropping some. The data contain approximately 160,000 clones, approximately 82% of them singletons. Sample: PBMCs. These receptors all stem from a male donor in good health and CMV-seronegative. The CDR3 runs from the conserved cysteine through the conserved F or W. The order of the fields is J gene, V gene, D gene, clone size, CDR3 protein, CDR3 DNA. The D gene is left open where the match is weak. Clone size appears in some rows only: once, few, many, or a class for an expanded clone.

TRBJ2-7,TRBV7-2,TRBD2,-,CASSPPAGAAYEQYF,TGTGCCAGCAGCCCCCCGGCGGGAGCGGCCTACGAGCAGTACTTC
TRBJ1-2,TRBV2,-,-,CASTPGGAGYGYTF,TGTGCCAGCACGCCTGGGGGGGCGGGCTATGGCTACACCTTC
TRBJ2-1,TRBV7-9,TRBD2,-,CASSAGLEYEQFF,TGTGCCAGCAGCGCCGGACTAGAGTATGAGCAGTTCTTC
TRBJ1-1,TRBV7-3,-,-,CASSLQMNTEAFF,TGTGCCAGCAGCCTCCAGATGAACACTGAAGCTTTCTTT
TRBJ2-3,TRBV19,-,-,CASSPWSGTDTQYF,TGTGCCAGTAGCCCCTGGAGCGGCACAGATACGCAGTATTTT
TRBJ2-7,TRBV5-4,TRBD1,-,CASSFRPDRGYEQYF,TGTGCCAGCAGCTTTCGGCCCGACAGGGGCTACGAGCAGTACTTC
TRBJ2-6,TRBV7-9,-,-,CAGGHRSGANVLTF,TGTGCCGGGGGACACCGCTCTGGGGCCAACGTCCTGACTTTC
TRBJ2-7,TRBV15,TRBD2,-,CATSPRTGRYEQYF,TGTGCCACCAGCCCCCGGACCGGGAGGTACGAGCAGTACTTC
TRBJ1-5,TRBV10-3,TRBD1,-,CAIREDRVQPQHF,TGTGCCATCAGGGAGGACAGGGTTCAGCCCCAGCATTTT
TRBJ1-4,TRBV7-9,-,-,CASSPGFTNEKLFF,TGTGCCAGCAGCCCAGGGTTCACTAATGAAAAACTGTTTTTT
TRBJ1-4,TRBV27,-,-,CASSRTATNEKLFF,TGTGCCAGCAGTCGGACAGCAACTAATGAAAAACTGTTTTTT
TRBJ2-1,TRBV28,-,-,CASDGSVYNEQFF,TGTGCCAGCGACGGGAGTGTATACAATGAGCAGTTCTTC
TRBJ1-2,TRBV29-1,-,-,CSVVGGEFGYTF,TGCAGCGTTGTTGGGGGGGAATTTGGCTACACCTTC
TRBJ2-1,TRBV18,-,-,CASSLYSSYNEQFF,TGTGCCAGCTCACTATATAGCTCCTACAATGAGCAGTTCTTC
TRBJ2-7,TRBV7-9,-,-,CASSFAGLEQYF,TGTGCCAGCAGCTTTGCAGGGCTCGAGCAGTACTTC
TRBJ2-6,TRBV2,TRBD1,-,CASSAVLTGGSSGANVLTF,TGTGCCAGCAGTGCGGTTTTGACAGGGGGGAGCTCTGGGGCCAACGTCCTGACTTTC
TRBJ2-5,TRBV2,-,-,CASSDGLQETQYF,TGTGCCAGCAGCGACGGGTTACAAGAGACCCAGTACTTC
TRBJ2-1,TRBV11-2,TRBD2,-,CASSRRGGGAIHEQFF,TGTGCCAGCAGCAGACGCGGCGGGGGGGCCATCCATGAGCAGTTCTTC
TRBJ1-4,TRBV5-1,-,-,CASSLATGLNEKLFF,TGCGCCAGCAGCTTGGCCACCGGACTGAATGAAAAACTGTTTTTT
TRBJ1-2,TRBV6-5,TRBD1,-,CASRPGTGGGYTF,TGTGCCAGCAGGCCCGGGACAGGGGGAGGCTACACCTTC
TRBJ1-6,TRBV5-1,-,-,CASSFATDNSPLHF,TGCGCCAGCAGCTTCGCGACAGACAATTCACCCCTCCACTTT
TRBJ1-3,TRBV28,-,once,CASSLQGSGNTIYF,TGTGCCAGCAGTTTACAGGGGTCTGGAAACACCATATATTTT
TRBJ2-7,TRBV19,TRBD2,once,CASSIGAGVSYKQYF,TGTGCCAGTAGTATAGGAGCGGGAGTCTCCTACAAGCAGTACTTC
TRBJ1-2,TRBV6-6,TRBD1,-,CASSYGPDRAGYTF,TGTGCCAGCAGTTACGGCCCGGACAGGGCTGGCTACACCTTC
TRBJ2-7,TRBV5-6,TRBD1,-,CASTRTGDIHEQYF,TGTGCCAGCACCCGGACAGGGGATATACACGAGCAGTACTTC
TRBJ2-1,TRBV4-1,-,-,CASSGAAYNEQFF,TGCGCCAGCAGCGGGGCGGCATACAATGAGCAGTTCTTC
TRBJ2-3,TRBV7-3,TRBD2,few,CASSSSGGAVDTQYF,TGTGCCAGCAGCTCTAGCGGGGGGGCTGTAGATACGCAGTATTTT
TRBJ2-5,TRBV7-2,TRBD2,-,CASSQRDRETQYF,TGTGCCAGCAGCCAGCGGGACCGGGAGACCCAGTACTTC
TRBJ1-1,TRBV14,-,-,CASSQEGQPNTEAFF,TGTGCCAGCAGCCAAGAAGGACAGCCGAACACTGAAGCTTTCTTT
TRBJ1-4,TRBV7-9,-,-,CASSFGARNEKLFF,TGTGCCAGCAGCTTTGGGGCGAGGAATGAAAAACTGTTTTTT
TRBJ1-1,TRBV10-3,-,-,CAISESTGTEAFF,TGTGCCATCAGTGAGTCGACAGGAACTGAAGCTTTCTTT
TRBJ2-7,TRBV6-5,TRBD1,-,CATKTPGQGVYEQYF,TGTGCCACCAAAACCCCAGGACAGGGTGTCTACGAGCAGTACTTC
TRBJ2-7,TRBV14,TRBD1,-,CASSQLGDRAYEQYF,TGTGCCAGCAGCCAGCTCGGGGACAGAGCCTACGAGCAGTACTTC
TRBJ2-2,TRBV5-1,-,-,CASSFPKADRGELFF,TGCGCCAGCAGCTTCCCAAAGGCAGACAGGGGGGAGCTGTTTTTT
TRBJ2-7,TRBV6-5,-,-,CASSYSQGYEQYF,TGTGCCAGCAGTTACTCCCAGGGTTACGAGCAGTACTTC
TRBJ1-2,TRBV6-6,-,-,CASSRHDSNYGYTF,TGTGCCAGCAGTCGGCACGACAGTAACTATGGCTACACCTTC
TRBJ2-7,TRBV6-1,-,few,CASSQTPSYEQYF,TGTGCCAGCAGTCAAACACCTTCCTACGAGCAGTACTTC
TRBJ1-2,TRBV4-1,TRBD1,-,CASSQPGTENYGYTF,TGCGCCAGCAGCCAGCCCGGGACAGAAAACTATGGCTACACCTTC